One and the same sample provided the 25 T cell receptor beta chains below, sequenced in a study of tumor-infiltrating lymphocytes in primary liver carcinoma (dated by TCRdb to between 2016 and 2019). The run used an Illumina HiSeq 2500. Using a constant-region primer and ProtoScript II reverse transcriptase, TCRbeta-specific cDNA was reverse-transcribed from roughly 500 ng total RNA. Three nested multiplex PCR rounds, following a slightly modified ARM-PCR procedure, were used to build the TCRbeta libraries. Multiplex TRBV1-TRBV30 forward primers and a Cbeta reverse primer were used in the first two PCR rounds, each of which was run for approximately 9 cycles. TCRdb reran the public reads through fastp at Q25 and MiXCR, keeping productive beta chains. Under each unique CDR3 protein, matching rows form one entry showing the most common genes and DNA. This sample gives 47,000 or so distinct CDR3 sequences in total; about 70% of them show up just once. The ten top clones hold about 30% of the sample.

Without any cell sorting, total RNA and DNA were extracted together from approximately 20-30 mg of bulk tissue using the AllPrep DNA/RNA mini kit. Sequencing input: liver tumor tissue from sampling region 3. This specimen's cell subset or site label, interpreted: tumor region T3, left-lateral pole. The source is a man aged 40-55 years with primary liver carcinoma and hepatitis B virus infection.

This clonotype was detected a few times. A much larger clone differs from this one at a single base, so this may be a read error. The chain employs TRBV5-1 and TRBJ2-7; D unclear. The CDR3 is 13 amino acids. Germline values: CDR1 SGHRS, CDR2 YFSETQ. The V and J ends lost 6 bases and 1 base respectively, with 11 bases between them. The CDR3 DNA sequence: TGCGCCAGCAACTTAACTGGTTCCTACGAGCAGTACTTC. Residues: CASNLTGSYEQYF. The entire variable domain, with the rest obtained from reference TRBV5-1 and TRBJ2-7, is as follows: KAGVTQTPRYLIKTRGQQVTLSCSPISGHRSVSWYQQTPGQGLQFLFEYFSETQRNKGNFPGRFSGRQFSNSRSEMNVSTLELGDSALYLCASNLTGSYEQYFGPGTRLTVT.

This clonotype was detected only once. This is likely a read error, given that the CDR3 carries no conserved phenylalanine or tryptophan at its end. The rearrangement links TRBV6-5 to TRBJ2-1, with D tentatively TRBD2 (6 bases). This CDR3 spans 13 amino acids. CDR1 is MNHEY, CDR2 SVGAGI, per germline. The V gene lost 6 bases and the J gene lost 0 bases, with 6 bases spanning the gap. In nucleotides, the CDR3 is TGTGCCAGCAGGGGGGGCTCCTACAATGAGCAGTTCTCC. Its protein product is CASRGGSYNEQFS.

On this clonotype: A junction boundary mismatches the germline segment, possibly from a read error. The chain has TRBV29-1 and TRBJ2-5, with D tentatively TRBD2 (5 bases). Germline V gives CDR1 SQVTM, CDR2 ANQGSEA. The length of the CDR3 is 13 residues. Here the CDR3 DNA reads TGCAGCGTTCGTGTGAGGGCCGCTGAGACCCGGTACTTC. Encoded protein: CSVRVRAAETRYF.

Comments on this clonotype: The junction and the germline gene differ at one end; a read error may be behind it. V gene TRBV10-3 combines with J gene TRBJ2-7, with D possibly TRBD1 on 6 matching bases. This CDR3 is built from 14 residues. Germline V gene sequence: CDR1 ENHRY, CDR2 SYGVKD. This chain's CDR3 is CAISERAGECEQYF. As DNA, the CDR3 is TGTGCCATCAGTGAACGGGCAGGGGAGTGTGAGCAGTACTTT.

This clonotype was observed once. The CDR3 end shows no conserved phenylalanine or tryptophan, and so a read error is likely. V usage is TRBV11-2 and J usage is TRBJ2-2; 7 nucleotides line up with TRBD2. J gave up 1 base and V 5 bases, and 10 bases lay outside the gene matches. The CDR3 runs to 17 residues. Germline V CDR1 and CDR2: SGHAT, FQNNGV. The CDR3 reads CASSGGLVEWNTGELFY. CDR3 nucleotide sequence: TGTGCCAGCAGCGGAGGACTAGTGGAGTGGAACACCGGGGAGCTGTTTTAT.

Notes on this clonotype: Just one base apart from a much larger clone, this may be a read error. This sequence joins TRBV9 and TRBJ2-3, with D hard to call. Germline V gene data show CDR1 as SGDLS and CDR2 as YYNGEE. This CDR3 contains 15 residues. The CDR3 DNA is TGTACCAGCAGCGCCGCCCCCGGTAGCACAGATACGCAGTATTTT. This translates into CTSSAAPGSTDTQYF. Based on the CDR3 plus reference TRBV9 and TRBJ2-3, the full variable domain is DSGVTQTPKHLITATGQRVTLRCSPRSGDLSVYWYQQSLDQGLQFLIQYYNGEERAKGNILERFSAQQFPDLHSELNLSSLELGDSALYFCTSSAAPGSTDTQYFGPGTRLTVL.

This clonotype has at least ten counts. This chain uses TRBV7-9 with TRBJ1-4; D uncertain. Germline CDR1 and CDR2: SEHNR and FQNEAQ (reference sequence). V was clipped by 5 bases and J by 5 bases, with 9 bases between them. This CDR3 spans 13 amino acids. CDR3 amino acids: CASSRRGNEKLFF. The CDR3 nucleotides are TGTGCCAGCAGCCGAAGAGGAAATGAAAAACTGTTTTTT.

This clonotype has only one observation. Lacking the conserved final phenylalanine or tryptophan, this CDR3 likely reflects a read error. The chain joins TRBV7-8 to TRBJ2-1; no firm D call. The CDR3 contains 16 residues. Trimming took 10 bases from V and 1 from J, leaving 20 bases between them. Germline loops: CDR1 SGHVS, CDR2 FQNEAQ. This CDR3 is CATRRTPSSSYNEQFY. DNA for the CDR3: TGTGCCACTCGGCGAACCCCGTCCTCTTCCTACAATGAGCAGTTCTAC.

As to this clonotype: At one end, the junction sequence differs from germline, possibly due to a read error. V is TRBV12-3 or TRBV12-4 and J is TRBJ1-5; D is possibly TRBD1 (6 bases). This CDR3 is built from 14 residues. The CDR3 region has the DNA TGTGCCAGCAGTTCAGGGGATAGCAATCTGCCCCAGGATTTT. This codes for CASSSGDSNLPQDF.

V is TRBV28 and J is TRBJ1-5; a weak D match, TRBD1 (6 bases). The CDR3 is 12 residues long. Trimming took 3 bases from V and 14 from J, leaving 14 bases between them. Germline CDR1 and CDR2: MDHEN and SYDVKM. The CDR3 DNA reads TGTGCCAGCAGTTTGGGAGGACAGCCAGAGCATTTT. It is translated as CASSLGGQPEHF.

A word on this clonotype: Sequence at one end of the junction differs from germline and may be a read error. The CDR3, as DNA: TGTGCCAGCAATTTAGCCTCGGTCCCAAGAAAAAACTATGGCTACACCTTC. As protein: CASNLASVPRKNYGYTF. This chain joins TRBV12-3 or TRBV12-4 and TRBJ1-2, with D hard to call. This CDR3 region has 17 residues.

Note on this clonotype: One end of the junction does not line up with germline, which may come from a read error. The V call is TRBV6-1, the J call TRBJ2-7; TRBD2 matches 12 bases. Germline CDR1 and CDR2: MNHNS and SASEGT. The CDR3 loop spans 15 amino acids. The CDR3: CVSSEAASGRGVQYF. The CDR3 bases are TGTGTCAGCAGTGAAGCGGCTAGCGGGAGGGGGGTGCAGTACTTC.

The table lists this clonotype with a count of one. One end of the junction fails to match germline, which may point to a read error. V and J are TRBV18 and TRBJ2-1, with 8 bases aligning to TRBD2. The CDR3 runs to 14 residues. Per germline, CDR1 KGHSH and CDR2 LQKENI. The CDR3 sequence is CANSPGLAGDEQFF. CDR3 in DNA: TGTGCCAACTCACCAGGACTAGCAGGGGATGAGCAGTTCTTC.

The chain couples TRBV6-1 to TRBJ2-4; D is perhaps TRBD2 (6 bases). Trimming took 7 bases from V and 8 from J, leaving 15 bases between them. This CDR3 is built from 13 residues. Germline V gene lookup returns CDR1 MNHNS and CDR2 SASEGT. CDR3 DNA: TGTGCCAGCAAGGATCACGGGGGAGACATTCAGTACTTC. Protein: CASKDHGGDIQYF.

To note about this clonotype: The final CDR3 position lacks the conserved phenylalanine or tryptophan, pointing to a likely read error. No DNA is shown, since the ends of the CDR3 on it are uncertain; the CDR3 is the one TCRdb lists. The genes are TRBV21-1 and TRBJ2-5. TRBV21-1 is tagged as a pseudogene. Both ends counted, the CDR3 spans 13 residues. This CDR3 is CASSRHDGETQYL.

This clonotype showed up many times. CDR3 nucleotides: TGTGCCAGCAGCTTTTTACGGATGAGCTCCTACGAGCAGTACTTC. Protein product: CASSFLRMSSYEQYF. This chain links TRBV7-8 with TRBJ2-7; no clear D gene. The CDR3 has 15 amino acids. Looked up from germline, CDR1 is SGHVS and CDR2 is FQNEAQ. The V gene lost 3 bases and the J gene lost 0 bases, with 12 bases spanning the gap. The complete variable domain, with remaining parts taken from reference TRBV7-8 and TRBJ2-7, reads GAGVSQSPRYKVAKRGQDVALRCDPISGHVSLFWYQQALGQGPEFLTYFQNEAQLDKSGLPSDRFFAERPEGSVSTLKIQRTQQEDSAVYLCASSFLRMSSYEQYFGPGTRLTVT.

About this clonotype itself: Since no conserved phenylalanine or tryptophan closes the CDR3, a read error is the likely cause. The rearrangement links TRBV29-1 to TRBJ2-1; 8 positions match TRBD1. V lost 5 bases and J lost 6; bases outside the gene matches: 9. The germline gives CDR1 SQVTM, CDR2 ANQGSEA. The CDR3 contains 14 residues. For the CDR3, the DNA is TGCAGCGTTCTCGGACAGGGACCTTTCAATGAGCAGTTCATC. Translation gives CSVLGQGPFNEQFI.

In the case of this clonotype: The junction shows a germline mismatch at one end, possibly a read error. The chain employs TRBV4-1 and TRBJ1-2, with D maybe TRBD1 (5 bases). This CDR3 comprises 15 residues. Germline V gene data show CDR1 as MGHRA and CDR2 as YSYEKL. CDR3 nucleotide sequence: TGCGCCAGTAGCCAAGGTGTGAGGGGTTTGCGTGGCTACACCTTC. Amino acid sequence: CASSQGVRGLRGYTF.

The chain combines TRBV6-1 with TRBJ1-3; 9 bases align to TRBD1. The germline gives CDR1 MNHNS, CDR2 SASEGT. After removal of 7 bases from V and 3 bases from J, the junction contained 10 bases not matched to a gene. The CDR3 is 16 residues long. As DNA, the CDR3 is TGTGCCAGCACCCCTTCCGGGACAGGGAATGGAAACACCATATATTTT. Translated, it gives CASTPSGTGNGNTIYF.

Worth noting for this clonotype: It is likely a read error, because the conserved phenylalanine at the end of the CDR3 is missing. The DNA is left out, because the CDR3 cannot be placed on it with certainty; the CDR3 is given as TCRdb lists it. The chain is built from TRBV29-1 and TRBJ2-1; the table's D call TRBD2 went unverified against the DNA. Looked up from germline, CDR1 is SQVTM and CDR2 is ANQGSEA. Both ends counted, the CDR3 spans 15 residues. CDR3 region: CGVGPPSSSYNEQLY.

The rearrangement joins TRBV12-3 or TRBV12-4 to TRBJ1-1; 7 positions agree with TRBD1. After removal of 10 bases from V and 5 bases from J, the junction contained 10 bases not matched to a gene. The CDR3 is 13 residues long. The DNA for the CDR3 is TGTGCCAACAGCGTGACAGGGTTGACTGAAGCTTTCTTT. Amino acids: CANSVTGLTEAFF.

As for this clonotype: One end of the junction does not line up with germline, which may come from a read error. The chain joins TRBV10-2 to TRBJ2-7, with D unclear. The CDR3 is 14 residues long. Germline-derived CDR1 and CDR2 are WSHSY and SAAADI. CDR3 sequence (DNA): TGCTCCAGCAGTGAGGATGTCGACCCCTACGAGCAGTATTTC. Its translation: CSSSEDVDPYEQYF.

With regard to this clonotype: The CDR3 does not end in the conserved phenylalanine or tryptophan, so this is likely a read error. The DNA is omitted, as the CDR3 cannot be located on it reliably, and the CDR3 follows TCRdb's listing. V usage is TRBV28 and J usage is TRBJ2-7; the table assigns TRBD1, which was not confirmed against the DNA. In germline, CDR1 is MDHEN, CDR2 SYDVKM. The CDR3 region is 16 residues in length, termini included. The CDR3 reads CASSSPLDRGTYERYL.

In its sample, this clonotype was seen once. Compared with germline, one end of the junction differs, possibly owing to a read error. This chain joins TRBV18 and TRBJ1-6; no reliable D call. The CDR3 length is 15 residues. CDR1 is KGHSH, CDR2 LQKENI, per germline. This chain's CDR3 is CGSSPRAADNSPLHF. The CDR3 DNA follows: TGTGGCAGCTCACCGCGGGCAGCGGATAATTCACCCCTCCACTTT.

V gene TRBV29-1 combines with J gene TRBJ2-1; 7 nucleotides agree with TRBD2. CDR1 SQVTM and CDR2 ANQGSEA come from the germline V gene. The J segment lost 7 bases and the V segment lost 6 bases, leaving 12 bases of the junction unmatched. There are 14 residues in the CDR3. The CDR3 coding sequence is TGCAGCGTCCTCAAAGCGGGAAGGTCTAATGAGCAGTTCTTC. Translation: CSVLKAGRSNEQFF.